This T cell receptor beta chain was captured by sequencing in a study of cytomegalovirus exposure and HLA in healthy donors. The PCR was carried out with 60 Vbeta primers and 13 Jbeta primers. Repertoires were generated with immunoSEQ multiplex PCR, while TCRdb's copy carries only in-frame clones and drops some. The profile covers about 110,000 clones, with 60% to 85% appearing a single time and 6.5% to 9.5% taken by the ten largest. This CDR3 is built from 16 residues. With V trimmed by 5 bases and J by 0 bases, 7 bases remained unmatched. Germline CDR1 reads SGHAT; CDR2 reads FQNNGV. The source is a woman aged 40 to 55 in good health and CMV-seropositive. The rearrangement joins TRBV11-2 to TRBJ2-3, with 8 positions matching TRBD2. Sequencing input: PBMCs. The CDR3 loop reads CASSRLASGSTDTQYF. DNA of the CDR3: TGTGCCAGCAGCCGACTCGCTAGCGGGAGCACAGATACGCAGTATTTT.